The T cell receptor (beta chain) under discussion was sequenced for a study of shared clonotypes between healthy human individuals. In the study overall: CD4 naive cells filled three plates per donor, CD4 memory three, CD8 naive two and CD8 memory one.

Germline loops: CDR1 SGDLS, CDR2 YYNGEE. The CDR3 runs to 15 residues. Trimming shortened V by 4 bases and J by 6 bases, and 20 bases separated the two germline ends. The assay was carried out at the deep level. The repertoire was sequenced with immunoSEQ multiplex PCR; TCRdb's copy has only in-frame clones and lacks some. The table lists some 2.1 million clones, approximately 95% of them singletons. Donors had no recently reported acute infections or vaccinations and were HIV-negative. The sample comprised naive CD4+ T cells sorted from blood. The subset was: CD45RA+ positively selected. The J gene is TRBJ2-7, the V gene TRBV9; D is perhaps TRBD2 (6 bases). The clonotype comes from a man in his late teens or twenties in good health. CDR3 in DNA: TGTGCCAGCAGCTTACGAGCGGGTCATGGATTCGAGCAGTACTTC. Encoded protein: CASSLRAGHGFEQYF.